A single sample gave rise to the 9 T cell receptor beta chains below, sequenced in a study of blood T cell repertoires in COVID-19. Some clones are missing from TCRdb's copy, which holds only in-frame ones; the method was immunoSEQ multiplex PCR. The sample lists 350,000 to 450,000 clones, about 88% occurring once. Sequenced: peripheral blood. Every receptor here comes from a middle-aged woman with COVID-19, enrolled during active disease.

Turning to this clone: Compared with germline, one end of the junction differs, possibly owing to a read error. The chain links TRBV7-2 to TRBJ1-1; 7 nucleotides match TRBD1. Germline CDR1 and CDR2: SGHTA and FQGNSA. The CDR3 sequence is 16 residues long. CDR3 DNA sequence: TGTGCCAGCAGGTTAGATACAGGGGTGGGGGACACTGAAGCTTTCTTT. Its protein product is CASRLDTGVGDTEAFF.

The gene calls are TRBV7-2 and TRBJ1-2; 9 nucleotides agree with TRBD1. Trimming removed 3 bases from V and 0 bases from J; junction bases left unmatched: 8. CDR3 length equals 17 residues. Germline-derived CDR1 and CDR2 are SGHTA and FQGNSA. The CDR3 loop is CASSLYSTGGSNYGYTF. CDR3 coding DNA: TGTGCCAGCAGCTTGTATTCCACAGGGGGCTCTAACTATGGCTACACCTTC. The full variable domain, completed using reference TRBV7-2 and TRBJ1-2, is GAGVSQSPSNKVTEKGKDVELRCDPISGHTALYWYRQSLGQGLEFLIYFQGNSAPDKSGLPSDRFSAERTGGSVSTLTIQRTQQEDSAVYLCASSLYSTGGSNYGYTFGSGTRLTVV.

The rearrangement joins TRBV28 to TRBJ2-3, with a possible D match to TRBD2 (6 bases). The CDR3 runs 16 residues. Germline V gene data show CDR1 as MDHEN and CDR2 as SYDVKM. The ends were cut back, 6 bases at V and 2 bases at J, with 18 bases in the middle. Here the CDR3 DNA reads TGTGCCAGCAGCCCTAAGGACTATCTCTACACAGATACGCAGTATTTT. Protein: CASSPKDYLYTDTQYF.

The chain joins TRBV9 to TRBJ1-1; weak D call: TRBD1 (6 bases). The CDR3 spans 13 residues. Looked up from germline, CDR1 is SGDLS and CDR2 is YYNGEE. V was cut by 5 bases and J by 5 bases, with 13 bases left in between. CDR3 protein: CASSTGPGTEAFF. CDR3 coding DNA: TGTGCCAGCAGTACAGGGCCAGGGACTGAAGCTTTCTTT.

This chain uses TRBV5-4 with TRBJ2-7; 8 nucleotides agree with TRBD1. V trimming: 0 bases; J trimming: 5 bases; junction bases outside the gene matches: 4. The CDR3 is 14 amino acids. Germline lookup yields CDR1 SGHNT and CDR2 YYREEE (reference sequence). CDR3 in amino acids: CASSLAGTGNEQYF. The CDR3 DNA reads as TGTGCCAGCAGCTTGGCCGGGACAGGTAACGAGCAGTACTTC.

The chain joins TRBV6-2 or TRBV6-3 to TRBJ1-1; 10 bases line up with TRBD1. Trimming removed 5 bases from V and 2 bases from J; junction bases left unmatched: 11. This CDR3 comprises 17 residues. Germline values: CDR1 MNHEY, CDR2 SVGEGT. CDR3 in DNA: TGTGCCAGCAGTCGGACAGGGGGGTTAACGGCTAACACTGAAGCTTTCTTT. This codes for CASSRTGGLTANTEAFF.

This chain joins TRBV10-3 and TRBJ1-4, with D perhaps matching TRBD1 (6 bases). Trimming took 3 bases from V and 8 from J, leaving 10 bases between them. The CDR3 length is 13 residues. The V gene's germline CDR1 is ENHRY and CDR2 SYGVKD. The CDR3 coding sequence is TGTGCCATCAGTGATGGGACAAAGGAAAAACTGTTTTTT. Its protein is CAISDGTKEKLFF.

This chain joins TRBV10-3 and TRBJ1-5; D may be TRBD1 (5 bases). Germline assignment: CDR1 ENHRY and CDR2 SYGVKD. The CDR3 consists of 19 residues. Trimming took 10 bases from V and 0 from J, leaving 28 bases between them. The CDR3 loop reads CATQEDRGSLAASNQPQHF. The CDR3 DNA reads as TGTGCCACTCAGGAGGATAGGGGCAGCCTAGCGGCTAGCAATCAGCCCCAGCATTTT.

V gene TRBV15 combines with J gene TRBJ2-5; D uncertain. The CDR3 runs to 13 residues. CDR1 is LNHNV and CDR2 is YYDKDF in the germline V gene (reference sequence). V lost 0 bases, J lost 2 bases, and 4 bases lay in between. The CDR3, as DNA: TGTGCCACCAGCAGAGACAGTCAAGAGACCCAGTACTTC. It specifies CATSRDSQETQYF.